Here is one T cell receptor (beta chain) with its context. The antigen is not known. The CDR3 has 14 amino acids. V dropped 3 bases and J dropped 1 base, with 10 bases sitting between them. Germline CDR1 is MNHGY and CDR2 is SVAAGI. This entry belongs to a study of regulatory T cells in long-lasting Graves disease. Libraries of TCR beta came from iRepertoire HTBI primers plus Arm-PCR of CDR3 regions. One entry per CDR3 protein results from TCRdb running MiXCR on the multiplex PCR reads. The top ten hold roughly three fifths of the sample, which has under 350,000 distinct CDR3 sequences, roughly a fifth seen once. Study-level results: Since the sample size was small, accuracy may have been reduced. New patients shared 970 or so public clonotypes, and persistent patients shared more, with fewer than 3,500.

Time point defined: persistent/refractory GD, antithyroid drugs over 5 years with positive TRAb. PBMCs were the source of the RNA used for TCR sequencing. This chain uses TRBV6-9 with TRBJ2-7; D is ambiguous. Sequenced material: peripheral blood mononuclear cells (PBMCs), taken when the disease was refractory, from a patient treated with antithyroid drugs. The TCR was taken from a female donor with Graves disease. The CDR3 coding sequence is TGTGCCAGCAGTTACTCCACCCCGTCCTACGAGCAGTACTTC. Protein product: CASSYSTPSYEQYF.